These 27 T cell receptor beta chains were sequenced from one sample in a study of T cells in Graves' hyperthyroidism and ophthalmopathy. What was amplified from RNA transcripts were TCR beta CDR3 regions. HTBI primers drove first-round RT-PCR of the TCR CDR3. One entry per CDR3 protein results from TCRdb running MiXCR on the multiplex PCR reads. Here the sample spans under 700,000 distinct CDR3 sequences, about 43% being singletons. Sequenced input: peripheral blood or thyroid tissue (not recorded which). These receptors were taken from a woman aged 18-29 years with Graves' hyperthyroidism.

The chain uses TRBV6-1 and TRBJ1-1; D remains ambiguous. The ends were cut back, 6 bases at V and 0 bases at J, with 8 bases in the middle. There are 13 residues in the CDR3. Germline loops: CDR1 MNHNS, CDR2 SASEGT. The CDR3 here is CASSETLNTEAFF. CDR3 in DNA: TGTGCCAGCAGCGAGACTTTGAACACTGAAGCTTTCTTT.

A remark on this clonotype: This may be a read error: a much more frequent sequence differs by one nucleotide. The J gene is TRBJ1-1, the V gene TRBV24-1; D is possibly TRBD1 (5 bases). This CDR3 is built from 14 residues. V was trimmed by 11 bases and J by 2 bases, leaving 17 bases between them. The germline V gene encodes CDR1 KGHDR and CDR2 SFDVKD. CDR3 bases: TGTGCCAGCAGGTCGGGGCCGGTCAACACTGAAGCTTTCTTT. This gives the protein CASRSGPVNTEAFF.

The chain combines TRBV7-2 with TRBJ2-7, with TRBD2 identical over 9 bases. Trimming removed 1 base from V and 5 bases from J; junction bases left unmatched: 6. CDR1 and CDR2 (germline): SGHTA, FQGNSA. CDR3 length: 15 amino acids. The CDR3 sequence: CASSLDAGGLNEQYF. CDR3 sequence (DNA): TGTGCCAGCAGCTTAGACGCGGGAGGGCTCAACGAGCAGTACTTC. The full variable domain, rest sourced from reference TRBV7-2 and TRBJ2-7, is GAGVSQSPSNKVTEKGKDVELRCDPISGHTALYWYRQSLGQGLEFLIYFQGNSAPDKSGLPSDRFSAERTGGSVSTLTIQRTQQEDSAVYLCASSLDAGGLNEQYFGPGTRLTVT.

This clonotype was seen a few times. V usage is TRBV6-5 and J usage is TRBJ2-5; perhaps TRBD1 as D (5 bases). Germline V gene sequence: CDR1 MNHEY, CDR2 SVGAGI. The CDR3 sequence is 11 residues long. V was clipped by 10 bases and J by 5 bases, with 11 bases between them. CDR3 sequence reads: CATSRVETQYF. CDR3 bases: TGTGCCACCTCCAGGGTCGAGACCCAGTACTTC.

This clonotype was observed at least ten times. The gene calls are TRBV25-1 and TRBJ1-5; D is uncertain. The germline V gene has CDR1 MGHDK and CDR2 SYGVNS. The ends were cut back, 3 bases at V and 9 bases at J, with 9 bases in the middle. This CDR3 spans 12 amino acids. The CDR3 sequence: CASSDPTGPQHF. CDR3 sequence (DNA): TGTGCCAGCAGTGACCCCACTGGGCCCCAGCATTTT.

This clonotype occurred many times. V usage is TRBV19 and J usage is TRBJ2-5; 9 bases line up with TRBD2. The CDR3 totals 14 residues. CDR1 and CDR2 from the germline V gene are LNHDA and SQIVND (reference sequence). J lost 4 bases, V lost 9 bases, and 9 bases had no gene match. CDR3 protein: CASGMAGGPETQYF. CDR3 sequence (DNA): TGTGCCAGCGGGATGGCGGGAGGGCCAGAGACCCAGTACTTC. The complete variable domain, with remaining parts taken from reference TRBV19 and TRBJ2-5, reads DGGITQSPKYLFRKEGQNVTLSCEQNLNHDAMYWYRQDPGQGLRLIYYSQIVNDFQKGDIAEGYSVSREKKESFPLTVTSAQKNPTAFYLCASGMAGGPETQYFGPGTRLLVL.

This clonotype is a singleton in its sample. This may be a read error, as it is one base from a much larger clone. The chain combines TRBV10-3 with TRBJ1-5; TRBD1 aligns across 10 bases. V dropped 4 bases and J dropped 3; count of bases not matched to a gene: 6. The CDR3 is 16 amino acids. Germline V gene data show CDR1 as ENHRY and CDR2 as SYGVKD. The CDR3 DNA sequence: TGTGCCATCAGTGGACAGGGGGCGCGGGCCAATCAGCCCCAGCATTTT. Translated, it gives CAISGQGARANQPQHF.

The chain is built from TRBV15 and TRBJ2-7; the D gene is possibly TRBD2 (8 bases). With 3 bases removed from V and 9 bases from J, the gap between germline ends came to 27 bases. Germline CDR1 is LNHNV and CDR2 is YYDKDF (reference sequence). The CDR3 length is 17 residues. DNA of the CDR3: TGTGCCACCAGCAGTGAGTTAGCGGGACAGTCCCCCTGGGGGCAGTACTTC. This translates into CATSSELAGQSPWGQYF.

CDR3 DNA: TGTGCCAGCAAACGGGCCTATAGTCAGCCCCAGCATTTT. This codes for CASKRAYSQPQHF. The chain combines TRBV6-1 with TRBJ1-5; D not resolved. Trimming cost V 7 bases and J 6 bases, with 13 bases left between them. Germline V gene lookup returns CDR1 MNHNS and CDR2 SASEGT. The CDR3 extends over 13 amino acids.

This clonotype was seen many times. This chain connects TRBV24-1 to TRBJ1-2; 8 bases fit TRBD1. Germline V gene lookup returns CDR1 KGHDR and CDR2 SFDVKD. Trimming cost V 3 bases and J 4 bases; bases outside gene matches: 6. The CDR3 sequence is 15 residues long. The CDR3 DNA follows: TGTGCCACCAGTGATCTAGGACAGGGTCGCTATGGCTACACCTTC. It codes for CATSDLGQGRYGYTF.

V usage is TRBV12-3 or TRBV12-4 and J usage is TRBJ2-7; weak D call: TRBD2 (5 bases). CDR3 size: 14 residues. Trimming pared 1 base from V and 6 bases from J, leaving 13 bases between. The CDR3 sequence: CASSLGGGRGEQYF. Here the CDR3 DNA reads TGTGCCAGCAGTTTAGGTGGCGGTCGGGGCGAGCAGTACTTC.

In this sample, this clonotype turned up many times. J is TRBJ2-7 and V is TRBV14; D not resolved. This CDR3 spans 13 amino acids. V lost 3 bases and J 2 bases, leaving 8 bases between the germline ends. The germline CDR1 and CDR2 sequences are SGHDN and FVKESK. CDR3: CASSQRNAYEQYF. CDR3 nucleotides: TGTGCCAGCAGCCAGAGGAATGCCTACGAGCAGTACTTC.

As to this clonotype: This may stem from a read error, because a much larger clone lies one nucleotide away. The V call is TRBV20-1, the J call TRBJ2-7; D may be TRBD1 (5 bases). V lost 1 base to trimming and J lost 5 bases, with 9 bases between them. Germline V gene lookup returns CDR1 DFQATT and CDR2 SNEGSKA (reference sequence). The CDR3 runs to 12 residues. CDR3 loop: CSARVSGNEQYF. CDR3 bases: TGCAGTGCTAGAGTATCAGGGAACGAGCAGTACTTC.

The gene calls are TRBV7-9 and TRBJ1-6, with 7 positions matching TRBD1. The J segment lost 9 bases and the V segment lost 5 bases, leaving 13 bases of the junction unmatched. CDR1 and CDR2 (germline): SEHNR, FQNEAQ (reference sequence). The CDR3 has 16 amino acids. The CDR3 here is CASSPNIQGSGSPLHF. The CDR3 coding sequence is TGTGCCAGCAGCCCAAACATACAGGGGTCCGGTTCACCCCTCCACTTT. Full variable domain (rest looked up from reference TRBV7-9 and TRBJ1-6): DTGVSQNPRHKITKRGQNVTFRCDPISEHNRLYWYRQTLGQGPEFLTYFQNEAQLEKSRLLSDRFSAERPKGSFSTLEIQRTEQGDSAMYLCASSPNIQGSGSPLHFGNGTRLTVT.

The rearrangement joins TRBV2 to TRBJ1-2; tentative D call: TRBD1 (5 bases). This CDR3 has 14 residues. With 8 bases removed from V and 5 bases from J, the gap between germline ends came to 18 bases. CDR1 is SNHLY and CDR2 is FYNNEI in the germline V gene. The CDR3 sequence: CASSPRGGQYGYTF. In nucleotides, the CDR3 is TGTGCCAGCTCACCACGGGGCGGACAATATGGCTACACCTTC.

This clonotype was found a few times. The gene calls are TRBV20-1 and TRBJ2-7, with 13 bases matching TRBD2. In germline, CDR1 is DFQATT, CDR2 SNEGSKA (reference sequence). V shed 5 bases and J 5 bases; nucleotides not matched to a gene: 3. CDR3 size: 13 residues. This CDR3 reads CSAGLAGVDEQYF. The CDR3 bases are TGCAGTGCTGGACTAGCGGGAGTGGACGAGCAGTACTTC.

Notes on this clonotype: This likely comes from a read error, as the CDR3 has no conserved phenylalanine or tryptophan at its end. The DNA is left out, because the CDR3 cannot be placed on it with certainty; the CDR3 is given as TCRdb lists it. The V call is TRBV7-2, the J call TRBJ2-1; TRBD2, the D gene given by the table, was not confirmed from the DNA. The CDR3 is made up of 12 amino acids, end residues included. CDR1 is SGHTA and CDR2 is FQGNSA in the germline V gene. CDR3 loop: CASSATPEAPHT.

This clonotype appeared a few times. This chain uses TRBV12-3 or TRBV12-4 with TRBJ1-1, with 7 bases that match TRBD1. The CDR3 sequence is 14 residues long. The J segment lost 4 bases and the V segment lost 4 bases, leaving 6 bases of the junction unmatched. CDR3 in amino acids: CASSYETGLTEAFF. CDR3 bases: TGTGCCAGCAGTTACGAGACAGGGCTCACTGAAGCTTTCTTT.

Notes on this clonotype: At one end the junction does not follow the germline gene, possibly because of a read error. V is TRBV10-3 and J is TRBJ1-2; D may be TRBD1 (6 bases). The CDR3 spans 11 residues. Germline V gives CDR1 ENHRY, CDR2 SYGVKD. CDR3 bases: TGTGCCAGCGTCGCCCCGGACAGACAAGGCTTC. Encoded protein: CASVAPDRQGF.

This clonotype has more than one count but fewer than ten. At one of its ends the junction is not consistent with the germline gene, which may arise from a read error. The CDR3 region is CASSYSAANTGELFF. DNA for the CDR3: TGTGCCAGCAGTTACTCGGCAGCTAACACCGGGGAGCTGTTTTTT. The V call is TRBV10-3, the J call TRBJ2-2; D gene ambiguous. Per the germline V gene, CDR1 is ENHRY and CDR2 is SYGVKD. This CDR3 has 15 residues.

This clonotype was seen more than once but under ten times. The CDR3 DNA is TGTGCCAGCAGCTCCTCGAGGGACAGGCGCTATAATTCACCCCTCCACTTT. Protein: CASSSSRDRRYNSPLHF. The chain joins TRBV25-1 to TRBJ1-6, with 8 bases aligning to TRBD1. Per germline, CDR1 MGHDK and CDR2 SYGVNS. The CDR3 runs to 17 residues. V shed 6 bases and J 3 bases; nucleotides not matched to a gene: 10.

The chain carries TRBV7-2 and TRBJ1-4; D is uncertain. The CDR3 sequence is 13 residues long. CDR1 and CDR2 from the germline V gene are SGHTA and FQGNSA. V lost 1 base and J 12 bases, leaving 12 bases between the germline ends. The CDR3: CASSLGRVEQLFF. The DNA for the CDR3 is TGTGCCAGCAGCTTAGGAAGGGTCGAACAACTGTTTTTT.

The rearrangement uses TRBV25-1 and TRBJ1-4, with no clear D. This CDR3 region has 15 residues. The ends were cut back, 5 bases at V and 0 bases at J, with 10 bases in the middle. Germline-derived CDR1 and CDR2 are MGHDK and SYGVNS. Here the CDR3 reads CASSLSEATNEKLFF. The CDR3, as DNA: TGTGCCAGCAGTTTATCCGAGGCAACTAATGAAAAACTGTTTTTT.

The chain joins TRBV7-2 to TRBJ1-2, with a possible D match to TRBD1 (6 bases). The germline CDR1 and CDR2 sequences are SGHTA and FQGNSA. This CDR3 is 13 amino acids long. Trimming cost V 6 bases and J 6 bases, with 14 bases left between them. The CDR3 loop reads CASSRQGINGYTF. CDR3 coding DNA: TGTGCCAGCAGTCGCCAGGGGATTAATGGCTACACCTTC.

This chain uses TRBV6-1 with TRBJ1-2, with D uncertain. The CDR3 totals 13 residues. V lost 5 bases, J lost 12 bases, and 19 bases lay in between. Germline-derived CDR1 and CDR2 are MNHNS and SASEGT. The CDR3 spells CASSYRAAEVDTF. CDR3 DNA sequence: TGTGCCAGCAGTTACCGAGCGGCGGAGGTGGACACCTTC.

In this sample, this clonotype turned up a few times. The chain couples TRBV2 to TRBJ1-5; 7 bases map to TRBD1. CDR3 length equals 14 residues. The junction had 2 bases not matched to a gene; V was cut back by 6 bases and J by 0 bases. Germline CDR1 is SNHLY and CDR2 is FYNNEI. The CDR3 reads CASRGTDSNQPQHF. CDR3 nucleotide sequence: TGTGCCAGCAGAGGGACAGATAGCAATCAGCCCCAGCATTTT.

The CDR3 DNA reads TGCGCCAGCAGCTTGCCCGACAGGGAAGACCCCTACGAGCAGTACTTC. Amino acids: CASSLPDREDPYEQYF. J is TRBJ2-7 and V is TRBV5-1; TRBD1 matches 7 bases. The junction had 9 bases not matched to a gene; V was cut back by 1 base and J by 2 bases. CDR1 is SGHRS and CDR2 is YFSETQ in the germline V gene. This CDR3 is 16 amino acids long.